These T cell receptor beta chains were read from a single sample in a study of T cell repertoires in cytomegalovirus infection. MiXCR was run by TCRdb on the reads, yielding one entry per CDR3 protein. Altogether 250,000 or so distinct CDR3 sequences are present, 9% to 15% being singletons, with the ten largest covering 1.5% to 2%. Sequencing used PBMCs. Receptors originate from a human donor in good health (CMV status not recorded). Some clones in this sample may be carry-over from other donors' samples. Both conserved end residues are trimmed from each CDR3. A D gene is named only where the DNA matches it firmly.

D gene	V gene	J gene	CDR3 protein
TRBD1	TRBV14	TRBJ2-2	ASSQAETGSKTGELF
TRBD1	TRBV7-2	TRBJ2-5	ASSLGGGLQETQY
TRBD2	TRBV7-3	TRBJ2-1	ASSPRTSGGYNEQF
TRBD1	TRBV28	TRBJ2-1	ASSSPTGEQF
TRBD1	TRBV3-1	TRBJ2-1	AAGGWGYNEQF
NA	TRBV18	TRBJ2-7	ASSPRDGAYEQY
NA	TRBV6-2/TRBV6-3	TRBJ2-4	ASSYSITGGLDIQY
NA	TRBV28	TRBJ2-7	ASTLGGPGIYEQY
TRBD1	TRBV5-1	TRBJ2-1	ASSFDRGDNEQF
TRBD1	TRBV6-5	TRBJ1-2	ASSLGTGRGYT
NA	TRBV7-8	TRBJ2-5	ASSLGGLGETQY
TRBD2	TRBV10-3	TRBJ2-3	AISGGRSTDTQY
NA	TRBV7-2	TRBJ1-1	ASSFSGAGTEAF
TRBD1	TRBV7-2	TRBJ2-1	ASSSGTEYNEQF
NA	TRBV7-2	TRBJ2-2	ASSSFMNTGELF
NA	TRBV28	TRBJ1-6	ASSLGGLGSPLH
NA	TRBV6-2/TRBV6-3	TRBJ1-4	ASKDSATNEKLF
NA	TRBV20-1	TRBJ1-5	SASQTEQPQH
TRBD2	TRBV9	TRBJ2-1	ASSSYGTSGYNEQF
NA	TRBV12-3/TRBV12-4	TRBJ2-2	ASRNKPTGELF
TRBD1	TRBV3-1	TRBJ1-5	ASSHSGQGSQPQH
NA	TRBV7-2	TRBJ1-4	ASSSTGVGEKLF
NA	TRBV7-2	TRBJ1-5	ASSRGRGSYQPQH
NA	TRBV7-2	TRBJ2-6	ASSILGRRISGANVLT
NA	TRBV7-8	TRBJ2-5	ASSLATTGWGETQY
NA	TRBV20-1	TRBJ1-1	SVGRRINTEAF
NA	TRBV7-2	TRBJ1-1	ASSLVAMNTEAF
NA	TRBV7-2	TRBJ2-5	ASSSRAPGTQY
NA	TRBV10-3	TRBJ1-3	AISSDLSSGNTIY
NA	TRBV14	TRBJ2-5	ASSQEGWWETQY
NA	TRBV18	TRBJ1-4	ASSPRGANEKLF
TRBD2	TRBV7-6	TRBJ2-3	ASSPRGATSGSTHTDTQY
TRBD1	TRBV7-3	TRBJ2-3	ASSLQGAGTDTQY
NA	TRBV7-2	TRBJ1-4	ASSFGGQGEKLF
NA	TRBV6-2/TRBV6-3	TRBJ2-1	ASSYTGMSYNEQF
TRBD1	TRBV12-3/TRBV12-4	TRBJ1-2	ASSPGQGLTLKGYT
NA	TRBV6-5	TRBJ2-3	ASKETSTDTQY
NA	TRBV2	TRBJ2-1	ASSEASLYNEQF
TRBD1	TRBV2	TRBJ2-7	ASRGNRGLTGEQY
NA	TRBV19	TRBJ2-5	ASSPTGLHSETQY
NA	TRBV7-9	TRBJ2-1	ASSLIPRVEQF
NA	TRBV7-2	TRBJ1-1	ASSLIGGSHDTEAF
TRBD1	TRBV7-2	TRBJ1-5	ASSLSGTGSSNQPQH
NA	TRBV7-9	TRBJ2-5	ASSLELREETQY
NA	TRBV5-1	TRBJ2-2	ASSFTSNTGELF
TRBD2	TRBV7-2	TRBJ2-5	ASSPGLAGETQY
NA	TRBV7-9	TRBJ1-2	ASSRDGIYGYT
NA	TRBV7-8	TRBJ2-7	ASSLSVRDEQY
TRBD2	TRBV18	TRBJ2-1	ASSPFLASGMVDEQF
TRBD1	TRBV19	TRBJ2-2	ASSIATGGADTGELF
NA	TRBV3-1	TRBJ1-2	ASSPEGGPVNYGYT
NA	TRBV29-1	TRBJ1-1	SVSVNTEAF
TRBD1	TRBV4-3	TRBJ1-4	ASSQDTGGAATNEKLF
TRBD2	TRBV5-4	TRBJ2-7	ASSFGTSGGYEQY
TRBD2	TRBV7-2	TRBJ2-7	ASSWRGDDEQY
NA	TRBV2	TRBJ2-2	ASKQGPGSNTGELF
NA	TRBV3-1	TRBJ2-1	ASSLIGTPEQF
NA	TRBV7-9	TRBJ1-2	ASSQGEGDGYT
NA	TRBV28	TRBJ2-7	ASKKGSYEQY
NA	TRBV7-2	TRBJ1-1	ASSLISGGTEAF